This TCR beta chain was retrieved from a study of cytomegalovirus exposure and HLA in healthy donors. PCR employed 60 Vbeta and 13 Jbeta primers. The method was immunoSEQ multiplex PCR; TCRdb's version includes in-frame clones alone and lacks a portion of them. The repertoire holds around 140,000 clones, 77% seen once, with 3.5% to 5% in the top ten. As for this clone: What it binds is unknown.

Study outcomes and limitations: Later genetic work tied a missense DCLRE1C variant to beta-chain V and J trimming. In all likelihood, a cluster of highly shared sequence variants was a sequencing artifact.

Germline V gene lookup returns CDR1 SGDLS and CDR2 YYNGEE. This CDR3 region has 14 residues. V was pared by 0 bases and J by 2 bases, with 2 bases of the junction left unmatched. Specimen: PBMCs. This chain links TRBV9 with TRBJ2-7; 7 bases fit TRBD2. This clonotype was obtained from a male donor in good health and CMV-seronegative. The CDR3 region is CASSVGDYTYEQYF. In DNA, the CDR3 is TGTGCCAGCAGCGTAGGGGACTACACCTACGAGCAGTACTTC.